The subject of this entry is one T cell receptor beta chain. The source of the sample is a study of blood T cells in healthy people across ages. There are 14 residues in the CDR3. The germline V gene has CDR1 SGHTA and CDR2 FQGNSA. V was clipped by 5 bases and J by 0 bases, with 10 bases between them. The second PCR ran 7 to 11 cycles with a sample-barcoded 5' primer and J-beta primers. TCRdb processed the 5' RACE reads anew with MiXCR; each CDR3 protein has one entry. The table lists approximately 600,000 distinct CDR3 sequences, around 54% of them singletons. This chain uses TRBV7-2 with TRBJ1-2; no definite D call. The TCR comes from a man between 60 and 75 years old in good health. The sequenced material came from blood. The CDR3 here is CASSPPRPNYGYTF. CDR3 nucleotide sequence: TGTGCCAGCAGCCCCCCGCGGCCTAACTATGGCTACACCTTC.